These T cell receptor beta chains were read from a single sample in a study of blood T cell repertoires in COVID-19. Clones were read by immunoSEQ multiplex PCR, and TCRdb kept only the in-frame ones, dropping some. The sample includes roughly 230,000 clones, around 89% of them seen just once. Sequencing was carried out using peripheral blood. The receptors stem from a woman in her sixties or seventies with COVID-19, enrolled during active disease. Both conserved end residues are part of each CDR3.

v_call: TRBV6-2/TRBV6-3
j_call: TRBJ1-1
cdr3_aa: CASSLPTVNTEAFF

v_call: TRBV9
j_call: TRBJ2-1
cdr3_aa: CASSTSGGYNEQFF

v_call: TRBV11-3
j_call: TRBJ2-3
cdr3_aa: CASSYGTTTPTDTQYF

v_call: TRBV6-1
j_call: TRBJ1-2
cdr3_aa: CASSERTGPLYGYTF

v_call: TRBV19
j_call: TRBJ1-2
cdr3_aa: CASSMVQTINYGYTF

v_call: TRBV2
j_call: TRBJ1-1
cdr3_aa: CASRTGTGPSNTEAFF

v_call: TRBV5-1
j_call: TRBJ1-1
cdr3_aa: CASSEGQNTEAFF

v_call: TRBV6-2/TRBV6-3
j_call: TRBJ2-7
cdr3_aa: CASSTVGQGARNEQYF

v_call: TRBV2
j_call: TRBJ1-1
cdr3_aa: CASSEARSGRDTEAFF

v_call: TRBV10-3
j_call: TRBJ2-1
cdr3_aa: CAITLTGTGSLNEQFF

v_call: TRBV7-2
j_call: TRBJ2-7
cdr3_aa: CASSLAQGLVRAEQYF

v_call: TRBV21-1
j_call: TRBJ2-7
cdr3_aa: CASSKTNRVHEQYF

v_call: TRBV7-2
j_call: TRBJ1-1
cdr3_aa: CASSTGQGALEAFF

v_call: TRBV27
j_call: TRBJ1-5
cdr3_aa: CASRNSGVNNQPQHF

v_call: TRBV6-2/TRBV6-3
j_call: TRBJ1-5
cdr3_aa: CASSPTGDSNQPQHF

v_call: TRBV3-1/TRBV3-2
j_call: TRBJ2-3
cdr3_aa: CASSPPPSRGTDTQYF

v_call: TRBV27
j_call: TRBJ1-2
cdr3_aa: CASSLRGGGLGGYTF

v_call: TRBV19
j_call: TRBJ1-5
cdr3_aa: CASSPSPVRGLWVEQPQHF

v_call: TRBV19
j_call: TRBJ2-1
cdr3_aa: CASSAGLAGLNEQFF

v_call: TRBV19
j_call: TRBJ1-2
cdr3_aa: CASSTLTSGQGVYGYTF

v_call: TRBV19
j_call: TRBJ1-5
cdr3_aa: CASSIDQDQPQHF

v_call: TRBV30
j_call: TRBJ1-4
cdr3_aa: CAWSVGQINEKLFF

v_call: TRBV19
j_call: TRBJ2-1
cdr3_aa: CASSIRRAQYNEQFF

v_call: TRBV2
j_call: TRBJ2-3
cdr3_aa: CASRAISRGTDTQYF

v_call: TRBV30
j_call: TRBJ1-3
cdr3_aa: CAWRTESFTIYF

v_call: TRBV4-2
j_call: TRBJ2-2
cdr3_aa: CASSPVLANTGELFF

v_call: TRBV5-4
j_call: TRBJ2-2
cdr3_aa: CASSSHFLNTGELFF

v_call: TRBV18
j_call: TRBJ1-2
cdr3_aa: CASSPQTGPWGGYTF

v_call: TRBV14
j_call: TRBJ2-7
cdr3_aa: CASSRTLPQNEQYF

v_call: TRBV4-2
j_call: TRBJ1-2
cdr3_aa: CASSQDLTGSSYGYTF

v_call: TRBV12-3/TRBV12-4
j_call: TRBJ1-1
cdr3_aa: CASRTGLNTEAFF

v_call: TRBV19
j_call: TRBJ2-1
cdr3_aa: CASSIVGGPNEQFF

v_call: TRBV2
j_call: TRBJ1-5
cdr3_aa: CASSVDQPQHF

v_call: TRBV7-6
j_call: TRBJ2-5
cdr3_aa: CASSPIAGGQETQYF

v_call: TRBV29-1
j_call: TRBJ2-1
cdr3_aa: CSVGLAGGYEQFF

v_call: TRBV6-5
j_call: TRBJ1-6
cdr3_aa: CASNKGTGNSPLHF

v_call: TRBV9
j_call: TRBJ1-3
cdr3_aa: CASSPGTTGNTIYF

v_call: TRBV6-2/TRBV6-3
j_call: TRBJ1-2
cdr3_aa: CASSYSDRYHYGYTF

v_call: TRBV7-2
j_call: TRBJ2-5
cdr3_aa: CASSSRWAGLQETQYF

v_call: TRBV19
j_call: TRBJ2-1
cdr3_aa: CASSQDRDNNEQFF

v_call: TRBV29-1
j_call: TRBJ2-7
cdr3_aa: CSVGQLDYEQYF

v_call: TRBV7-2
j_call: TRBJ1-2
cdr3_aa: CASSLSGTETGDYGYTF

v_call: TRBV5-5
j_call: TRBJ1-2
cdr3_aa: CASSFTAATNRAYGYTF

v_call: TRBV18
j_call: TRBJ1-2
cdr3_aa: CASSPNPGTGDSGGYTF

v_call: TRBV7-3
j_call: TRBJ2-1
cdr3_aa: CASSRTSGGYNEQFF

v_call: TRBV25-1
j_call: TRBJ1-1
cdr3_aa: CASSELDRPMNTEAFF

v_call: TRBV27
j_call: TRBJ1-1
cdr3_aa: CASSPTRRPEAFF

v_call: TRBV5-1
j_call: TRBJ2-1
cdr3_aa: CASSLGPGRHEQFF

v_call: TRBV9
j_call: TRBJ2-1
cdr3_aa: CASSVGGLNEQFF

v_call: TRBV5-4
j_call: TRBJ1-5
cdr3_aa: CASSLQGDQPQHF

v_call: TRBV7-3
j_call: TRBJ2-1
cdr3_aa: CASSQLAGGHVEQFF